The table lists the clone carrying this T cell receptor beta chain with a few counts. Antigen unknown. This entry is derived from a study of HIV-infected patients and healthy controls. The J segment lost 2 bases and the V segment lost 5 bases, leaving 4 bases of the junction unmatched. This CDR3 is built from 14 residues. Germline assignment: CDR1 MNHEY and CDR2 SVGAGI. Study-wide points: Healthy controls carried many MAIT alpha-chain CDR3s, while HIV+ repertoires had few.

Roughly three months, about 14 weeks, into antiretroviral therapy, follow-up blood was collected. Whole blood was used without fractionation, so all unsorted peripheral T cells were included. Peripheral blood, roughly 2.3 ml, was drawn for RNA extraction. Alpha and beta constant-region primers primed reverse transcription of around 500 ng RNA. Alpha and beta chain libraries were made separately by chain-specific third strand synthesis with multiplexing indices. TCRdb passed the 5' RACE reads through MiXCR, listing each CDR3 protein once. The table has around 5,000 distinct CDR3 sequences, approximately 20% seen once.

The J gene is TRBJ2-7, the V gene TRBV6-5; TRBD1 matches at 9 bases. The sequences come from blood, collected during antiretroviral therapy. The source is an adult with HIV infection. CDR3 sequence: CASSPRQGAYEQYF. In DNA form, the CDR3 reads TGTGCCAGCAGTCCCAGACAGGGGGCCTACGAGCAGTACTTC.